Presented here are 31 T cell receptor beta chains from one specimen sequenced in a study of blood T cell repertoires in COVID-19. The assay was immunoSEQ multiplex PCR, and TCRdb's table has in-frame clones only and misses some. The sample has roughly 250,000 clones, 91% seen once. The specimen sequenced was peripheral blood. The receptors were gathered from a young adult with COVID-19, enrolled during active disease.

In this sample, this clone turned up once. This same CDR3 is encoded by further DNA sequences in the sample. The V gene is TRBV29-1, the J gene TRBJ2-7; TRBD1 matches at 9 bases. Germline V gene lookup returns CDR1 SQVTM and CDR2 ANQGSEA. This CDR3 comprises 11 residues. The J segment lost 3 bases and the V segment lost 6 bases, leaving 0 bases of the junction unmatched. This CDR3 is CSVTGGYEQYF. For the CDR3, the DNA is TGCAGCGTGACAGGGGGCTACGAGCAGTACTTC.

For this clone: Within the sample, other DNA sequences also encode this same CDR3. V usage is TRBV7-9 and J usage is TRBJ1-4; D not certain. Deletions cut 5 bases from V and 7 bases from J, with 5 bases between. This CDR3 comprises 11 residues. Germline lookup yields CDR1 SEHNR and CDR2 FQNEAQ (reference sequence). The CDR3 sequence: CASSPGEKLFF. CDR3 in DNA: TGTGCCAGCAGCCCCGGTGAAAAACTGTTTTTT.

The chain combines TRBV25-1 with TRBJ2-7; D is uncertain. This CDR3 is built from 13 residues. CDR1 and CDR2 (germline): MGHDK, SYGVNS. The CDR3 here is CAQAPQHFYEQYF. The CDR3 DNA reads TGTGCTCAGGCCCCACAGCATTTTTACGAGCAGTACTTC.

J is TRBJ2-3 and V is TRBV27; D is unresolved. The CDR3 has 14 amino acids. Deletions cut 4 bases from V and 7 bases from J, with 15 bases between. CDR1 MNHEY and CDR2 SMNVEV come from the germline V gene (reference sequence). In DNA form, the CDR3 reads TGTGCCAGCAGTTCCCCCCCAGAACAAAATACGCAGTATTTT. Encoded protein: CASSSPPEQNTQYF.

This clone was observed once. The chain couples TRBV30 to TRBJ1-5; 7 bases map to TRBD1. Looked up from germline, CDR1 is GTSNPN and CDR2 is SVGIG (reference sequence). The ends lost 2 bases at V and 4 bases at J; junction bases unmatched: 5. The CDR3 is made up of 14 amino acids. The CDR3 loop is CAWSQTGRNQPQHF. The CDR3 bases are TGTGCCTGGAGTCAGACAGGGCGGAATCAGCCCCAGCATTTT.

The chain joins TRBV11-3 to TRBJ2-2, with TRBD2 matching over 13 bases. CDR3 length equals 15 residues. V trimming: 3 bases; J trimming: 6 bases; junction bases outside the gene matches: 1. Per the germline V gene, CDR1 is SGHNT and CDR2 is YENEEA. DNA of the CDR3: TGTGCCAGCAGCTTCGGACTAGCGGGAGCCGGGGAGCTGTTTTTT. It translates to CASSFGLAGAGELFF.

The CDR3 loop reads CASSIGGLNEQYF. In DNA form, the CDR3 reads TGTGCCAGTAGTATTGGCGGGCTCAACGAGCAGTACTTC. The chain couples TRBV19 to TRBJ2-7, with a tentative D call TRBD2 (5 bases). The CDR3 loop spans 13 amino acids. V lost 3 bases and J lost 5, with 11 bases in between. Germline CDR1 and CDR2: LNHDA and SQIVND (reference sequence).

The chain carries TRBV11-2 and TRBJ2-5; perhaps TRBD2 as D (5 bases). V was shortened by 3 bases and J by 2 bases, with 19 bases between the two germline ends. This CDR3 comprises 17 residues. Germline V gene data show CDR1 as SGHAT and CDR2 as FQNNGV. In nucleotides, the CDR3 is TGTGCCAGCAGCTTTCGAACAAGGCGGGTGGCTCAAGAGACCCAGTACTTC. It codes for CASSFRTRRVAQETQYF.

V is TRBV5-1 and J is TRBJ2-7; D gene ambiguous. Germline CDR1 and CDR2: SGHRS and YFSETQ. The CDR3 covers 15 residues. The ends were cut back, 4 bases at V and 4 bases at J, with 18 bases in the middle. CDR3 protein: CASSLITGYGYEQYF. CDR3 nucleotides: TGCGCCAGCAGCCTGATAACCGGGTACGGATACGAGCAGTACTTC.

This clone came up once. CDR3 bases: TGTGCCAGCAGCGTAGGCGTCGGGGGGGTGAACAACTACGAGCAGTACTTC. This encodes CASSVGVGGVNNYEQYF. The genes are TRBV9 and TRBJ2-7; 8 nucleotides match TRBD2. This CDR3 region has 17 residues. The germline CDR1 and CDR2 sequences are SGDLS and YYNGEE. V was pared by 0 bases and J by 3 bases, with 11 bases of the junction left unmatched. Filled out from reference TRBV9 and TRBJ2-7, the complete variable domain reads DSGVTQTPKHLITATGQRVTLRCSPRSGDLSVYWYQQSLDQGLQFLIQYYNGEERAKGNILERFSAQQFPDLHSELNLSSLELGDSALYFCASSVGVGGVNNYEQYFGPGTRLTVT.

A single count supports this clone. The V and J genes are TRBV20-1 and TRBJ1-1; unclear D gene. CDR3 length equals 11 residues. Germline assignment: CDR1 DFQATT and CDR2 SNEGSKA (reference sequence). Trimming removed 8 bases at V and 1 base at J, with 8 bases between. In nucleotides, the CDR3 is TGCAGTCAAGGAGGGAACACTGAAGCTTTCTTT. It codes for CSQGGNTEAFF.

V is TRBV21-1 and J is TRBJ2-7; TRBD1, as called in the table, went unchecked against the DNA. TRBV21-1 is noted as a pseudogene. The length of the CDR3 is 17 residues. CDR3 protein: CASSKAGDRENHHEQYF. CDR3 sequence (DNA): TGTGCCAGCAGCAAAGCGGGCGACAGGGAAAATCACCACGAGCAGTACTTC.

The rearrangement joins TRBV30 to TRBJ2-1; 11 bases agree with TRBD2. This CDR3 comprises 14 residues. The germline gives CDR1 GTSNPN, CDR2 SVGIG (reference sequence). Germline trimming cut 2 bases from V and 8 bases from J; bases unmatched to any gene: 5. The CDR3 DNA reads as TGTGCCTGGAGTAGACTAGCGGGGAAGTATGAGCAGTTCTTC. Translating gives CAWSRLAGKYEQFF. The full variable domain, rest sourced from reference TRBV30 and TRBJ2-1, is SQTIHQWPATLVQPVGSPLSLECTVEGTSNPNLYWYRQAAGRGLQLLFYSVGIGQISSEVPQNLSASRPQDRQFILSSKKLLLSDSGFYLCAWSRLAGKYEQFFGPGTRLTVL.

V usage is TRBV7-2 and J usage is TRBJ2-5; TRBD2 aligns across 7 bases. This CDR3 has 16 amino acids. After removal of 5 bases from V and 9 bases from J, the junction contained 18 bases not matched to a gene. Germline CDR1 and CDR2: SGHTA and FQGNSA. The CDR3 loop is CASSPSVASGRDAQYF. The CDR3 DNA sequence: TGTGCCAGCAGCCCCTCCGTGGCTAGCGGAAGAGATGCCCAGTACTTC.

The chain combines TRBV9 with TRBJ2-3; D might be TRBD2 (6 bases). Germline CDR1 and CDR2: SGDLS and YYNGEE. Trimming pared 4 bases from V and 2 bases from J, leaving 20 bases between. CDR3 size: 17 residues. DNA for the CDR3: TGTGCCAGCAGCTCCCCAAGCGGGCACTCGGCCACAGATACGCAGTATTTT. Encoded protein: CASSSPSGHSATDTQYF.

The chain uses TRBV10-2 and TRBJ2-1; 7 bases agree with TRBD2. Germline V gene sequence: CDR1 WSHSY, CDR2 SAAADI. This CDR3 contains 14 residues. With 5 bases clipped from V and 2 bases from J, the junction kept 3 bases outside the gene matches. Here the CDR3 DNA reads TGCGCCAGCAGTAAGAGCGGGACCTACAATGAGCAGTTCTTC. Protein product: CASSKSGTYNEQFF.

This clone was counted a few times. One junction end disagrees with the germline gene, perhaps due to a read error. The V and J genes are TRBV27 and TRBJ1-2, with 11 nucleotides matching TRBD1. CDR1 is MNHEY and CDR2 is SMNVEV in the germline V gene (reference sequence). The CDR3 length is 13 residues. CDR3 coding DNA: TGTGCCAGCAGTGTGCGGGACAGGGGGGGTTCTCCCTTC. It translates to CASSVRDRGGSPF.

J is TRBJ1-5 and V is TRBV19; 7 bases are shared with TRBD1. Germline V CDR1 and CDR2: LNHDA, SQIVND (reference sequence). This CDR3 contains 16 residues. V lost 8 bases, J lost 6 bases, and 16 bases stayed unmatched. The CDR3 coding sequence is TGTGCCAGTCGGAGGGGTCAAGGGGGCCTTTTTCAGCCCCAGCATTTT. It codes for CASRRGQGGLFQPQHF.

The rearrangement joins TRBV28 to TRBJ1-2, with 7 bases identical to TRBD1. Germline V gives CDR1 MDHEN, CDR2 SYDVKM. The CDR3 totals 13 residues. The V gene end was trimmed by 6 bases and the J gene end by 2 bases; junction bases not matched to a gene: 3. CDR3 DNA sequence: TGTGCCAGCAGGCCGACAGGGAACTATGGCTACACCTTC. This translates into CASRPTGNYGYTF.

This clone was found a few times. The V call is TRBV18, the J call TRBJ1-2; D possibly corresponds to TRBD1 (5 bases). Trimming took off 3 bases at V and 4 bases at J, with 12 bases between the two ends. The germline V gene encodes CDR1 KGHSH and CDR2 LQKENI. The CDR3 is 14 amino acids. The CDR3 spells CASSPEQATYGYTF. The DNA of the CDR3 is TGTGCCAGCTCACCGGAACAGGCGACCTATGGCTACACCTTC. The variable domain in full, completed from reference TRBV18 and TRBJ1-2, reads NAGVMQNPRHLVRRRGQEARLRCSPMKGHSHVYWYRQLPEEGLKFMVYLQKENIIDESGMPKERFSAEFPKEGPSILRIQQVVRGDSAAYFCASSPEQATYGYTFGSGTRLTVV.

The chain uses TRBV29-1 and TRBJ2-5; D remains unclear. The CDR3 is 15 residues long. Germline V lookup: CDR1 SQVTM, CDR2 ANQGSEA. V was shortened by 0 bases and J by 4 bases, with 15 bases between the two germline ends. CDR3 region: CSVEDPWAVRETQYF. CDR3 bases: TGCAGCGTTGAAGATCCGTGGGCAGTACGAGAGACCCAGTACTTC.

The chain combines TRBV27 with TRBJ2-5, with D unclear. CDR1 is MNHEY, CDR2 SMNVEV, per germline (reference sequence). This CDR3 has 13 residues. Trimming took 6 bases from V and 1 from J, leaving 9 bases between them. CDR3 loop: CASSHSLQETQYF. CDR3 DNA: TGTGCCAGCAGCCACTCACTCCAAGAGACCCAGTACTTC.

The chain combines TRBV10-3 with TRBJ2-2; 7 bases line up with TRBD1. The V and J ends lost 6 bases and 0 bases, in that order; junction bases with no gene match: 4. The CDR3 extends over 15 amino acids. The germline V gene encodes CDR1 ENHRY and CDR2 SYGVKD. The CDR3 region has the DNA TGTGCCATCAGCGGGACAGCCTCGAACACCGGGGAGCTGTTTTTT. Its protein is CAISGTASNTGELFF.

The genes are TRBV6-5 and TRBJ2-6; D unclear. The CDR3 has 13 amino acids. The V gene lost 6 bases and the J gene lost 4 bases, with 7 bases spanning the gap. From germline, CDR1 is MNHEY and CDR2 SVGAGI. The CDR3 DNA follows: TGTGCCAGCAGCGCGACAGGGGCCAACGTCCTGACTTTC. This gives the protein CASSATGANVLTF.

This chain links TRBV6-1 with TRBJ2-4; a possible D gene is TRBD2 (5 bases). Trimming removed 2 bases at V and 6 bases at J, with 8 bases between. The CDR3 has 13 amino acids. CDR1 and CDR2 (germline): MNHNS, SASEGT. The CDR3 bases are TGTGCCAGCAGTGAATGGCGGGTAAACATTCAGTACTTC. Translating gives CASSEWRVNIQYF.

This clone has just one count. The V and J genes are TRBV10-1 and TRBJ1-4, with 9 bases matching TRBD1. V lost 5 bases to trimming and J lost 1 base; unmatched junction nucleotides: 8. The length of the CDR3 is 17 residues. The germline CDR1 and CDR2 sequences are WNHNN and SYGVQD (reference sequence). In DNA, the CDR3 is TGCGCCAGCAGTCCAAGGACAGGGGAGGTAACTAATGAAAAACTGTTTTTT. As protein: CASSPRTGEVTNEKLFF.

V is TRBV19 and J is TRBJ2-7, with 10 positions matching TRBD2. J lost 2 bases, V lost 5 bases, and 3 bases had no gene match. CDR1 is LNHDA, CDR2 SQIVND, per germline (reference sequence). The CDR3 is made up of 14 amino acids. The chain's CDR3 is CASSPGLATYEQYF. As DNA, the CDR3 is TGTGCCAGTAGTCCGGGACTAGCGACCTACGAGCAGTACTTC.

The chain couples TRBV2 to TRBJ2-2; D is unresolved. Germline CDR1 reads SNHLY; CDR2 reads FYNNEI. Trimming removed 8 bases at V and 3 bases at J, with 13 bases between. The CDR3 length is 14 residues. The CDR3, as DNA: TGTGCCAGCCGTTCGGTATTCGACACCGGGGAGCTGTTTTTT. It translates to CASRSVFDTGELFF. Filled out from reference TRBV2 and TRBJ2-2, the complete variable domain reads EPEVTQTPSHQVTQMGQEVILRCVPISNHLYFYWYRQILGQKVEFLVSFYNNEISEKSEIFDDQFSVERPDGSNFTLKIRSTKLEDSAMYFCASRSVFDTGELFFGEGSRLTVL.

This chain connects TRBV14 to TRBJ2-1, with 10 bases fitting TRBD1. Germline CDR1 and CDR2: SGHDN and FVKESK. The CDR3 length is 15 residues. V trimming: 5 bases; J trimming: 2 bases; junction bases outside the gene matches: 3. CDR3 amino acids: CASSSGQGAYNEQFF. The CDR3 nucleotides are TGTGCCAGCAGCTCCGGACAGGGGGCCTACAATGAGCAGTTCTTC.

V and J are TRBV19 and TRBJ1-5; tentative D call: TRBD1 (5 bases). The V end was cut by 3 bases, the J end by 4 bases, with 13 bases between. This CDR3 is 15 amino acids long. The germline CDR1 and CDR2 sequences are LNHDA and SQIVND (reference sequence). CDR3: CASSIIPGGNQPQHF. In DNA, the CDR3 is TGTGCCAGTAGTATCATTCCCGGGGGGAATCAGCCCCAGCATTTT.

Details on this clone: This same CDR3 is encoded by further DNA sequences in the sample. The chain's CDR3 is CASSLVPDQPQHF. The CDR3 DNA follows: TGCGCCAGCAGCTTGGTACCGGATCAGCCCCAGCATTTT. The chain combines TRBV5-1 with TRBJ1-5; D not certain. Trimming took 0 bases from V and 5 from J, leaving 6 bases between them. The CDR3 totals 13 residues. Germline V gene lookup returns CDR1 SGHRS and CDR2 YFSETQ.